This T cell receptor beta chain was documented in a study of OX40 agonist ivuxolimab in advanced cancers. In the study overall: Ivuxolimab was a fully human IgG2 agonistic monoclonal antibody targeting the costimulatory receptor OX40 (CD134). Intravenous ivuxolimab was administered to patients every 2 weeks at six dose levels: 0.01, 0.1, 0.3, 1.5, 3 and 10 mg/kg. Peripheral TCRbeta sequencing aimed to test whether ivuxolimab altered TCR sequence diversity and caused clonal T-cell expansion. In the dose-escalation cohort, 75% to 85% of patients were male, and the mean age was around 60 years with a range of roughly 23 to 79. Of the approximately 50 dose-escalation patients, hepatocellular carcinoma was present in about 20, melanoma in around 15, renal cell carcinoma in 9 and head and neck cancer in 9. Patients were allowed to have had prior anti-PD-1, anti-PD-L1 or anti-CTLA-4 therapy, and approximately 43% of the dose-escalation patients had previously received checkpoint inhibitors. The paper describes the monotherapy dose-escalation part (N of about 47 patients) of the phase I trial of ivuxolimab. Three dose-escalation patients achieved partial responses, one with hepatocellular carcinoma and two with cutaneous melanoma.

Patients with a history of autoimmune disease or receiving systemic immunosuppression were excluded from the trial. Peripheral blood for TCR sequencing was collected from all dose cohorts at baseline, on cycle 4 day 1, and on cycle 7 day 1. The samples were drawn from a first-in-human, open-label, multicenter phase I dose-escalation trial of ivuxolimab. Adults with locally advanced or metastatic melanoma, renal cell, hepatocellular, or head and neck squamous cell carcinoma were enrolled in the trial. Before TCR sequencing, CD4+ and CD8+ T cells were separately sorted from peripheral blood. Based on the germline V gene, the CDR1 and CDR2 sequences are MDHEN and SYDVKM. V sheds 2 bases and J sheds 9 bases, leaving 14 bases between their ends. Its CDR3 holds 13 amino acids, cysteine through phenylalanine. Just the 39-base CDR3 DNA is kept, in frame starting at base 1. A note on this clone: Its antigen remains unidentified. No base quality values were provided; no much bigger clone lies one nucleotide off.

For sequencing of the TCRbeta CDR3 region, genomic DNA was extracted from the sorted cells. The immunoSEQ Assay was used to sequence the TCRbeta CDR3 regions. Here the immuneACCESS table is served through TCRdb, limited to in-frame sequences with V and J called. Missing clones are a known gap in these copies; in checked studies unresolved V genes cover under half, and the rest lacks a known reason. The sample includes 6,400 or so clones, with 60% to 80% observed a single time. The top ten constitute 25% of the sample. Study-wide findings and limitations: At doses of 0.1 to 3.0 mg/kg, clonal expansion of both CD4+ and CD8+ blood T cells was observed from baseline to week 6. Low levels of normalized T-cell clonal expansion were also seen in some patients who did not respond. The antigen specificity of the peripheral T cells that underwent clonal expansion was not determined. After ivuxolimab, more expanded clones were found on average in CD8+ T cells than in CD4+ T cells. In the 0.1-3.0 mg/kg groups, partial responders were among the patients with the lowest normalized peripheral clonal expansion, particularly in CD8+ T cells.

Here the chain combines TRBV28 and TRBJ2-7, with TRBD1 perhaps the D gene, on 6 matching bases. The sequence came from an adult with an advanced solid tumor such as melanoma, head and neck, liver or kidney cancer. The input for sequencing was CD4+ or CD8+ T cells sorted from blood, taken in a trial of the OX40 agonist ivuxolimab. The nucleotide sequence reads as follows: TGTGCCAGCAGTTTAGGGCCCGGGACACCGCAGTACTTC. It is translated as CASSLGPGTPQYF. The full variable domain, with segments outside the CDR3 supplied by the reference TRBV28 and TRBJ2-7 proteins, appears as DVKVTQSSRYLVKRTGEKVFLECVQDMDHENMFWYRQDPGLGLRLIYFSYDVKMKEKGDIPEGYSVSREKKERFSLILESASTNQTSMYLCASSLGPGTPQYFGPGTRLTVT.